This T cell receptor beta chain was obtained from a study of CD8 T cells in cerebrospinal fluid in Alzheimer's disease (dated by TCRdb to 2020 to 2022). Study-wide context: The study assessed CSF T cell clonal expansion with two single-cell approaches: plate-based nested PCR sequencing and droplet-based sequencing. The study examined whether cerebrospinal fluid from healthy elderly individuals and from patients with neurodegenerative disease contained clonally expanded T cells. In the droplet-based CSF analysis comparing patients with controls, there were roughly 9 healthy controls (under 12,000 cells) and roughly 9 patients with MCI or Alzheimer's disease (more than 9,500 cells). A total of roughly 23 samples were covered by the CSF gene-expression analysis, which included Parkinson's disease patients.

Findings and caveats that apply to the study as a whole: The overall clonality comparison included only samples with detectable clones (approximately 11 healthy, 5 MCI, 5 AD, 6 PD). The EBV-specific clones were neither the most highly expanded clones nor enriched among patients. Finding EBV-specific TCRs in CSF, the authors cautioned, does not establish a causal link between EBV and Alzheimer's disease. A higher percentage of TCRs was made up by the largest CSF clone in patients with MCI or Alzheimer's disease than in controls. When the data were pooled, 4 of 6 Alzheimer's patients but only 1 of 10 healthy subjects had a highly expanded clone, defined as one making up at least 3% of TCRs.

With no count recorded, this clonotype is classed as medium-sized (0.01 to 0.1%) from frequency. Its binding antigen is unknown. Libraries were constructed by 10x single-cell sequencing. Profiling of CSF cells was done with 10X Genomics single-cell V(D)J and 5' gene-expression libraries. CSF single-cell TCR libraries were sequenced on an Illumina NextSeq550. In the original analysis: V(D)J reads were aligned to the vdj-GRCh38 alts ensemble 2.0.0 reference and processed with the Cell Ranger vdj pipeline. Clonotypes were defined as cell barcodes sharing the same set of productive CDR3 nucleotide sequences. To link clonality with transcriptional profiles, clonotype information was added to the Seurat v3.0 gene-expression metadata. CSF cells with more than 1,800 genes, more than 7,500 UMIs or more than 10% mitochondrial reads were excluded. CDR3-beta sequences were compared against VDJdb to identify TCRs with known antigen specificity. Clone sharing was examined by network analysis using the R package qgraph, in which only TCRs with complete alpha and beta chains were included. Through TCRdb reprocessing, the reads give one entry per CDR3 protein sequence; DNA is omitted. The V and J calls follow TCRdb's processing rather than the paper's. This specimen's table enumerates some 1,500 distinct CDR3 sequences. The biggest ten clones account for approximately 10% of the sample.

The germline V gene (reference sequence) sets CDR1 to DFQATT and CDR2 to SNEGSKA. The CDR3 measures 17 amino acids from cysteine to phenylalanine. DNA for this receptor is not on file. Every participant was in good physical condition and had no acute infectious disease. Neurodegeneration in patients was confirmed with biomarkers including neurofilament, amyloid-beta and tau. For droplet-based sequencing, live CSF cells were sorted with a live/dead marker. To pellet immune cells, CSF obtained by lumbar puncture was centrifuged at 300g. Each CSF sample was checked for red blood cells, and any sample showing blood contamination was excluded. CSF cells were cryopreserved in freezing medium, frozen at -80 degrees C overnight, and then transferred to liquid nitrogen for storage. Before analysis, CSF samples were kept in storage for less than seven months.

This TCR derives from a human donor with mild cognitive impairment. The specimen sequenced was cerebrospinal fluid. The chain is assembled from TRBV20-1 and TRBJ2-7; TCRdb designates TRBD2, a call that cannot be tested without DNA. CDR3 region: CSASSLAGGPRSYEQYF.